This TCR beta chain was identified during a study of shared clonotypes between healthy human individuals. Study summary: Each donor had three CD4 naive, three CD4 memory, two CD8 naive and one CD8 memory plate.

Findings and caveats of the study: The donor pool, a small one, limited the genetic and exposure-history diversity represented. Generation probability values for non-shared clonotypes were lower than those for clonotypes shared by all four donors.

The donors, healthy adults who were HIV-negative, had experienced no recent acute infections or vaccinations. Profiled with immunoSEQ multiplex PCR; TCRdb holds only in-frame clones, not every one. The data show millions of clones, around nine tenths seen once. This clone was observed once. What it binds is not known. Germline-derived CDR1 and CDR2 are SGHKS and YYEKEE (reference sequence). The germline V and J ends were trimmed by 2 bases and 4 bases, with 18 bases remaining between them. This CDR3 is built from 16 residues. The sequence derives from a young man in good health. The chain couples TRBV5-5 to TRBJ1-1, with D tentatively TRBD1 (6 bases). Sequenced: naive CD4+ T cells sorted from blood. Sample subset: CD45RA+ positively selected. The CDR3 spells CASSFSVGGQGTEAFF. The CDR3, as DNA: TGTGCCAGCAGCTTTAGCGTCGGGGGGCAGGGCACTGAAGCTTTCTTT. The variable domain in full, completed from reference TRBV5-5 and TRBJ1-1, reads DAGVTQSPTHLIKTRGQQVTLRCSPISGHKSVSWYQQVLGQGPQFIFQYYEKEERGRGNFPDRFSARQFPNYSSELNVNALLLGDSALYLCASSFSVGGQGTEAFFGQGTRLTVV.